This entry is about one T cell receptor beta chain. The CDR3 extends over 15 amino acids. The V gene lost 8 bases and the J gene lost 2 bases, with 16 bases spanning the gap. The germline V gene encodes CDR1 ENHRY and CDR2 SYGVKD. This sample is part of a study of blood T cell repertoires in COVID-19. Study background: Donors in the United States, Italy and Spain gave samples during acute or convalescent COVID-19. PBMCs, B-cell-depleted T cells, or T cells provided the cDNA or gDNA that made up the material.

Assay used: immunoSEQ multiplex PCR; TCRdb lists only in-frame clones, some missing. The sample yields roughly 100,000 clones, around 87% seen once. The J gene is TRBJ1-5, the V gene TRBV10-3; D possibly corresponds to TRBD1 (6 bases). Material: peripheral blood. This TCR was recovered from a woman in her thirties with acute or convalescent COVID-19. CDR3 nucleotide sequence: TGTGCCATCTGCGGACCGGGGGGCGGCAATCAGCCCCAGCATTTT. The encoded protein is CAICGPGGGNQPQHF.